The T cell receptor (beta chain) under discussion was sequenced for a study of blood T cell repertoires in COVID-19. The CDR3 loop spans 16 amino acids. Germline V gene sequence: CDR1 SNHLY, CDR2 FYNNEI. V lost 1 base to trimming and J lost 4 bases; unmatched junction nucleotides: 7. The assay was immunoSEQ multiplex PCR, and TCRdb's table has in-frame clones only and misses some. There are about 97,000 clones in the sample; about 92% occur only once, and 4.5% to 6% lies in the top ten. This sequence originates from a man aged 50-59 years with active COVID-19. Sequences were obtained from peripheral blood. The chain recombines TRBV2 with TRBJ2-7, with 10 bases fitting TRBD2. Here the CDR3 DNA reads TGTGCCAGCAGTGAAGTAACCGGGACTAGCGCGTACGAGCAGTACTTC. Protein sequence: CASSEVTGTSAYEQYF.